A selection of T cell receptor beta chains follows, all from one sample in a study of technical replicates of blood from several donors. Produced via immunoSEQ multiplex PCR; TCRdb's table is partial and in-frame only. Of tens of thousands of clones in the sample, 94% are singletons; the top ten hold 0.25% to 0.3%. Material for sequencing was T cells isolated from PBMCs. The receptor set was obtained from a human donor in good health. Both conserved end residues are part of each CDR3. The order of the fields is V gene, D gene, clone size, J gene, CDR3 DNA, CDR3 protein. The D gene is left open where the match is weak. Not every row has a clone size; where given, it reads once, few, many or a size class.

v_call: TRBV2; d_call: NA; clone_size: NA; j_call: TRBJ1-4; cdr3_nt: TGTGCCAGCAGTGAAGCGTCAGGGATCAATGAAAAACTGTTTTTT; cdr3_aa: CASSEASGINEKLFF
v_call: TRBV28; d_call: NA; clone_size: NA; j_call: TRBJ1-5; cdr3_nt: TGTGCCAGCAGCTACAGGGGCAATCAGCCCCAGCATTTT; cdr3_aa: CASSYRGNQPQHF
v_call: TRBV27; d_call: NA; clone_size: NA; j_call: TRBJ1-2; cdr3_nt: TGTGCCAGCAGTTTACGACAGTCAATCTATGGCTACACCTTC; cdr3_aa: CASSLRQSIYGYTF
v_call: TRBV4-1; d_call: NA; clone_size: NA; j_call: TRBJ1-2; cdr3_nt: TGCGCCAGCAGCCAAGAGGCGGACACTAACTATGGCTACACCTTC; cdr3_aa: CASSQEADTNYGYTF
v_call: TRBV15; d_call: NA; clone_size: NA; j_call: TRBJ2-1; cdr3_nt: TGTGCCACCAGCAGAGATCGGGGAGACAATGAGCAGTTCTTC; cdr3_aa: CATSRDRGDNEQFF
v_call: TRBV18; d_call: TRBD1; clone_size: NA; j_call: TRBJ2-6; cdr3_nt: TGTGCCAGCTCACGTCAGGGGGCTGGGGCCAACGTCCTGACTTTC; cdr3_aa: CASSRQGAGANVLTF
v_call: TRBV4-1; d_call: TRBD1; clone_size: NA; j_call: TRBJ1-1; cdr3_nt: TGCGCCAGCAGCTACGGGACAGGGTACACTGAAGCTTTCTTT; cdr3_aa: CASSYGTGYTEAFF
v_call: TRBV12-5; d_call: NA; clone_size: few; j_call: TRBJ1-2; cdr3_nt: TGTGCTAGTGGTTTGGTATCGCGACATTCTTATGGCTACACCTTC; cdr3_aa: CASGLVSRHSYGYTF
v_call: TRBV19; d_call: TRBD1; clone_size: once; j_call: TRBJ2-5; cdr3_nt: TGTGCTACTACTACCCAGGGGGCCGAGACCCAGTACTTC; cdr3_aa: CATTTQGAETQYF
v_call: TRBV30; d_call: NA; clone_size: NA; j_call: TRBJ1-4; cdr3_nt: TGTGCCTGGGGAGGGTACACTAATGAAAAACTGTTTTTT; cdr3_aa: CAWGGYTNEKLFF
v_call: TRBV28; d_call: NA; clone_size: NA; j_call: TRBJ1-4; cdr3_nt: TGTGCCAGCAGTTTACATCAGAATGAAAAACTGTTTTTT; cdr3_aa: CASSLHQNEKLFF
v_call: TRBV28; d_call: NA; clone_size: NA; j_call: TRBJ1-1; cdr3_nt: TGTGCCAGCAGTTTGGGGCAAACTAACACTGAAGCTTTCTTT; cdr3_aa: CASSLGQTNTEAFF
v_call: TRBV29-1; d_call: TRBD1; clone_size: NA; j_call: TRBJ1-2; cdr3_nt: TGCAGCGTCATACAGGGGGCAGCTAACTATGGCTACACCTTC; cdr3_aa: CSVIQGAANYGYTF
v_call: TRBV10-1; d_call: NA; clone_size: NA; j_call: TRBJ1-1; cdr3_nt: TGCGCCAGCAGGGGGACAACTGAAGCTTTCTTT; cdr3_aa: CASRGTTEAFF
v_call: TRBV7-8; d_call: NA; clone_size: once; j_call: TRBJ1-1; cdr3_nt: TGTGCCAGCAGTTCCGACCCGGGGGACACTGAAGCTTTCTTT; cdr3_aa: CASSSDPGDTEAFF
v_call: TRBV6-5; d_call: TRBD1; clone_size: NA; j_call: TRBJ1-2; cdr3_nt: TGTGCCAGCAGAGCAGGGGGTTGGGGCTATGGCTACACCTTC; cdr3_aa: CASRAGGWGYGYTF
v_call: TRBV7-9; d_call: NA; clone_size: NA; j_call: TRBJ2-7; cdr3_nt: TGTGCCAGCAGCTTAGGGGCGCCATCCGAGCAGTACTTC; cdr3_aa: CASSLGAPSEQYF
v_call: TRBV5-1; d_call: NA; clone_size: NA; j_call: TRBJ1-1; cdr3_nt: TGCGCCAGCAGCTTGGAACAGACGAACACTGAAGCTTTCTTT; cdr3_aa: CASSLEQTNTEAFF
v_call: TRBV9; d_call: NA; clone_size: few; j_call: TRBJ2-1; cdr3_nt: TGTGCCAGCAGCGCACCCGAGCGGTACAATGAGCAGTTCTTC; cdr3_aa: CASSAPERYNEQFF
v_call: TRBV27; d_call: TRBD2; clone_size: NA; j_call: TRBJ2-7; cdr3_nt: TGTGCCAGCGGACCCGGGGGGAGGAGGGCCTACGAGCAGTACTTC; cdr3_aa: CASGPGGRRAYEQYF
v_call: TRBV13; d_call: NA; clone_size: once; j_call: TRBJ2-1; cdr3_nt: TGTGCCAGCAGCCCCGCTAGCAGCTTTGGGATTAAGTTCTTC; cdr3_aa: CASSPASSFGIKFF
v_call: TRBV15; d_call: NA; clone_size: few; j_call: TRBJ1-2; cdr3_nt: TGTGCCACCAGCAGTGAGGGGGTTGGGGGCTACACCTTC; cdr3_aa: CATSSEGVGGYTF
v_call: TRBV2; d_call: NA; clone_size: NA; j_call: TRBJ1-1; cdr3_nt: TGTGCCAGCCTCACCGAGGCGGGGTCTTTCTTT; cdr3_aa: CASLTEAGSFF
v_call: TRBV5-1; d_call: NA; clone_size: once; j_call: TRBJ2-1; cdr3_nt: TGCGCCAGCTCTGATCTCCAGGGTTCTGATGAGCAGTTCTTC; cdr3_aa: CASSDLQGSDEQFF
v_call: TRBV9; d_call: TRBD1; clone_size: once; j_call: TRBJ2-7; cdr3_nt: TGTGCCAGCAGCGCGAGGGACAGTGGCTCCTACGAGCAGTACTTC; cdr3_aa: CASSARDSGSYEQYF
v_call: TRBV11-3; d_call: NA; clone_size: NA; j_call: TRBJ2-3; cdr3_nt: TGTGCCAGCAGCTTTTACAGGGATTTGAGAGATACGCAGTATTTT; cdr3_aa: CASSFYRDLRDTQYF
v_call: TRBV5-5; d_call: TRBD1; clone_size: NA; j_call: TRBJ2-7; cdr3_nt: TGTGCCAGCAGTGGGACAGGGGGACTAGTCTCCTACGAGCAGTACTTC; cdr3_aa: CASSGTGGLVSYEQYF
v_call: TRBV2; d_call: NA; clone_size: NA; j_call: TRBJ1-2; cdr3_nt: TGTGCCACCCAGGGGCCAGATGGCTATGGCTACACCTTC; cdr3_aa: CATQGPDGYGYTF
v_call: TRBV5-1; d_call: TRBD1; clone_size: NA; j_call: TRBJ2-1; cdr3_nt: TGCGCCAGCACCTTCAGACAGGGGTACAATGAGCAGTTCTTC; cdr3_aa: CASTFRQGYNEQFF
v_call: TRBV5-6; d_call: NA; clone_size: NA; j_call: TRBJ2-3; cdr3_nt: TGTGCCAGCAGCTTGAATCGGGGTCACACAGATACGCAGTATTTT; cdr3_aa: CASSLNRGHTDTQYF
v_call: TRBV15; d_call: TRBD1; clone_size: NA; j_call: TRBJ1-2; cdr3_nt: TGTGCCACCAGCAGAGATCGAAGACAGGGAGTCTATGGCTACACCTTC; cdr3_aa: CATSRDRRQGVYGYTF
v_call: TRBV19; d_call: NA; clone_size: NA; j_call: TRBJ1-1; cdr3_nt: TGTGCCAGTAGCTCAGGGATCACTGAAGCTTTCTTT; cdr3_aa: CASSSGITEAFF
v_call: TRBV28; d_call: NA; clone_size: NA; j_call: TRBJ1-4; cdr3_nt: TGTGCCAGCAGTACTACGTGGGCAACTAATGAAAAACTGTTTTTT; cdr3_aa: CASSTTWATNEKLFF
v_call: TRBV6-6; d_call: NA; clone_size: NA; j_call: TRBJ1-2; cdr3_nt: TGTGCCAGCAGTCAAGACGTTCAGGGTGGCTACACCTTC; cdr3_aa: CASSQDVQGGYTF
v_call: TRBV7-8; d_call: NA; clone_size: NA; j_call: TRBJ1-5; cdr3_nt: TGTGCCAGCAGCCCACGGACTGGGCAGCCCCAGCATTTT; cdr3_aa: CASSPRTGQPQHF
v_call: TRBV28; d_call: TRBD1; clone_size: NA; j_call: TRBJ1-5; cdr3_nt: TGTGCCAGCAGGACCCCCGGGACAGGAGGCAATCAGCCCCAGCATTTT; cdr3_aa: CASRTPGTGGNQPQHF
v_call: TRBV7-8; d_call: TRBD2; clone_size: NA; j_call: TRBJ2-3; cdr3_nt: TGTGCCAGCAGCTTAGAGCTAGCGGGAGAGTTCACAGATACGCAGTATTTT; cdr3_aa: CASSLELAGEFTDTQYF
v_call: TRBV28; d_call: TRBD2; clone_size: NA; j_call: TRBJ2-2; cdr3_nt: TGTGCCAGCAGTTTTCGGGGGGTGCTAACTAACACCGGGGAGCTGTTTTTT; cdr3_aa: CASSFRGVLTNTGELFF
v_call: TRBV19; d_call: NA; clone_size: NA; j_call: TRBJ2-3; cdr3_nt: TGTGCCAGTAGGGGGGGTAGCACAGATACGCAGTATTTT; cdr3_aa: CASRGGSTDTQYF
v_call: TRBV11-3; d_call: NA; clone_size: NA; j_call: TRBJ2-1; cdr3_nt: TGTGCCAGCAGCTTAAACTGGACTCACTACAATGAGCAGTTCTTC; cdr3_aa: CASSLNWTHYNEQFF
v_call: TRBV10-2; d_call: NA; clone_size: NA; j_call: TRBJ2-1; cdr3_nt: TGCGCCAGCAGTCAGGGGCTTGCCTACAATGAGCAGTTCTTC; cdr3_aa: CASSQGLAYNEQFF
v_call: TRBV11-3; d_call: TRBD2; clone_size: NA; j_call: TRBJ2-5; cdr3_nt: TGTGCCAGCAGCTTAGGACTAGCGGAGATGTCCCAAGAGACCCAGTACTTC; cdr3_aa: CASSLGLAEMSQETQYF